This T cell receptor beta chain was observed in a study of T cells in Graves' hyperthyroidism and ophthalmopathy. Blood was drawn at first hyperthyroidism diagnosis, before any ophthalmopathy symptoms. This clonotype was counted at least ten times. The antigen remains unidentified. Germline V gene sequence: CDR1 MNHNS, CDR2 SASEGT. Trimming pared 5 bases from V and 7 bases from J, leaving 14 bases between. The CDR3 totals 14 residues. RNA transcripts gave rise to amplified TCR beta CDR3 regions. Carried out on the TCR CDR3, a first-round RT-PCR used the HTBI primer set. TCRdb reprocessed the multiplex PCR reads with MiXCR, giving one entry per CDR3 protein. The table has 300,000 to 450,000 distinct CDR3 sequences, approximately 14% seen once. Study results and caveats: Researchers found most expanded thyroid clonotypes above 0.001 in blood as well. Ophthalmopathy was told apart from stable hyperthyroidism by a 13 V-J model.

The sequencing input was blood. The chain couples TRBV6-1 to TRBJ2-2; no clear D gene. This sequence originates from a woman aged 18-35 years with Graves' hyperthyroidism that later progressed to Graves' ophthalmopathy. For the CDR3, the DNA is TGTGCCAGCAGTAATTTCAACGGCCGCGGGGAGCTGTTTTTT. It codes for CASSNFNGRGELFF.